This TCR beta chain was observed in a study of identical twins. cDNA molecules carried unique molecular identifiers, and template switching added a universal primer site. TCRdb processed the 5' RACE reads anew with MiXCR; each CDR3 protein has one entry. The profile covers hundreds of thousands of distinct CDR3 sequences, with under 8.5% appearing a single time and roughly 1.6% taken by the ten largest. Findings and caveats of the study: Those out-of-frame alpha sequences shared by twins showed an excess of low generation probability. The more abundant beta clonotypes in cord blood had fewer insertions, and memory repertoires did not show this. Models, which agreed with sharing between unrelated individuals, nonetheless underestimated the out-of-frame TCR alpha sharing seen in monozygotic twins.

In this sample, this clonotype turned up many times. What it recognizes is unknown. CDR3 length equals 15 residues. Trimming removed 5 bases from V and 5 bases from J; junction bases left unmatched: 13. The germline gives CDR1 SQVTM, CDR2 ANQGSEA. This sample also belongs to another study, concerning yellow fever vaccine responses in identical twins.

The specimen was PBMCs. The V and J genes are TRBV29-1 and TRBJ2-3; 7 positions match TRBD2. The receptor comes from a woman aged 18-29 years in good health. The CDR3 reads CSVRGSGGSGDTQYF. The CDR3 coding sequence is TGCAGCGTTAGGGGAAGCGGCGGGAGTGGAGATACGCAGTATTTT.